These 16 T cell receptor beta chains were all obtained from the same sample, sequenced in a study of regulatory T cells in long-lasting Graves disease. Libraries of TCR beta came from iRepertoire HTBI primers plus Arm-PCR of CDR3 regions. TCRdb itself ran the multiplex PCR reads through MiXCR, one entry per CDR3 protein. This table has some 400,000 distinct CDR3 sequences, under 15% appearing once. The time point denotes: newly diagnosed GD, antithyroid drugs for less than 3 months. Making the TCR library involved RNA that had been extracted from PBMCs. Separately, the same data were catalogued under a study of T cells in Graves' hyperthyroidism and ophthalmopathy.

The sample in question was peripheral blood mononuclear cells (PBMCs), obtained at new diagnosis, from a patient treated with antithyroid drugs. All receptors come from a woman in her twenties or thirties with Graves disease.

V and J are TRBV6-2 or TRBV6-3 and TRBJ1-2; no clear D gene. This CDR3 is 15 amino acids long. V was clipped by 5 bases and J by 4 bases, with 17 bases between them. CDR1 is MNHEY and CDR2 is SVGEGT in the germline V gene. DNA for the CDR3: TGTGCCAGCAGTGAGGAGCCGCGGAGCCTCTATGGCTACACCTTC. This sequence encodes CASSEEPRSLYGYTF.

The rearrangement uses TRBV6-4 and TRBJ2-1; 8 nucleotides line up with TRBD2. CDR1 and CDR2 from the germline V gene are MRHNA and SNTAGT. CDR3 size: 17 residues. The junction had 18 bases not matched to a gene; V was cut back by 10 bases and J by 4 bases. CDR3 DNA: TGTGCCACCACCTTCAGCGGGAGAGTATGGGAGTACAATGAGCAGTTCTTC. Protein product: CATTFSGRVWEYNEQFF.

The chain joins TRBV7-9 to TRBJ2-7; maybe TRBD2 (5 bases). Germline lookup yields CDR1 SEHNR and CDR2 FQNEAQ (reference sequence). Between the trimmed V and J ends, which lost 7 bases and 6 bases, there was a span of 10 bases. The CDR3 sequence is 11 residues long. CDR3 nucleotides: TGTGCCAGCACTAGCATCGGCGAGCAGTACTTC. Encoded protein: CASTSIGEQYF.

There are a few counts of this clonotype. The chain carries TRBV7-9 and TRBJ2-1; D uncertain. The germline V gene has CDR1 SEHNR and CDR2 FQNEAQ (reference sequence). CDR3 length equals 14 residues. The germline V and J ends were trimmed by 5 bases and 13 bases, with 21 bases remaining between them. Here the CDR3 DNA reads TGTGCCAGCAGCCCTAAAGGGTTGCTGTTGAGTCAGTTCTTC. As protein: CASSPKGLLLSQFF. Variable domain in full (rest from reference TRBV7-9 and TRBJ2-1): DTGVSQNPRHKITKRGQNVTFRCDPISEHNRLYWYRQTLGQGPEFLTYFQNEAQLEKSRLLSDRFSAERPKGSFSTLEIQRTEQGDSAMYLCASSPKGLLLSQFFGPGTRLTVL.

Comment on this clonotype: A clone one base away is much larger, so this may be a read error. The V and J genes are TRBV6-1 and TRBJ2-7; the match to TRBD1 covers 12 bases. Germline V CDR1 and CDR2: MNHNS, SASEGT. CDR3 length: 14 amino acids. CDR3 in amino acids: CASTPGTGGYKQYF. CDR3 coding DNA: TGTGCCAGCACTCCCGGGACAGGGGGCTACAAGCAGTACTTC.

This clonotype was seen a few times. This chain connects TRBV12-5 to TRBJ2-7; D uncertain. The germline V gene has CDR1 LGHNT and CDR2 FRNRAP. There are 11 residues in the CDR3. V lost 3 bases to trimming and J lost 6 bases, with 6 bases between them. The CDR3 is CASGFGSEQYF. CDR3 coding DNA: TGTGCTAGTGGTTTTGGCAGCGAGCAGTACTTC.

In regard to this clonotype: The germline gene is not matched at one end of the junction; a read error may be the cause. V is TRBV5-1 and J is TRBJ1-5; 9 nucleotides align to TRBD1. The CDR3 runs 15 residues. The germline V gene has CDR1 SGHRS and CDR2 YFSETQ. The DNA of the CDR3 is TGTGCCAGCAGCACGGGGACAGGGAGCAATCAGCCCCAGCATTTT. It specifies CASSTGTGSNQPQHF.

This clonotype appeared a few times. This chain joins TRBV9 and TRBJ2-1, with 12 bases aligning to TRBD2. CDR3 length: 17 residues. Losses at the gene ends were 3 bases for V and 4 bases for J; bases not matched to a gene: 8. In germline, CDR1 is SGDLS, CDR2 YYNGEE. The CDR3 region is CASSAPSGRARYNEQFF. The CDR3 bases are TGTGCCAGCAGCGCCCCTAGCGGGAGGGCGAGATACAATGAGCAGTTCTTC.

This clonotype was found a few times. It may be a read error: a sequence one base away is much more abundant. This rearrangement joins TRBV7-9 to TRBJ1-1, with TRBD1 as a possible D gene (6 bases). Germline lookup yields CDR1 SEHNR and CDR2 FQNEAQ (reference sequence). The CDR3 spans 16 residues. The CDR3 sequence is CAGSLGAGTTDTEAFF. CDR3 bases: TGTGCCGGCAGCTTGGGAGCCGGGACAACTGACACTGAAGCTTTCTTT.

The sample holds a few counts of this clonotype. This chain's CDR3 is CASSQRDRGSGGYTF. In DNA, the CDR3 is TGTGCCAGCAGCCAAAGGGACAGGGGTTCCGGTGGCTACACCTTC. The chain combines TRBV3-1 with TRBJ1-2, with 10 bases that match TRBD1. The germline gives CDR1 LGHDT, CDR2 YNNKEL (reference sequence). V lost 2 bases, J lost 7 bases, and 7 bases stayed unmatched. This CDR3 spans 15 amino acids.

This clonotype has ten or more counts. The chain couples TRBV7-8 to TRBJ1-1; unclear D gene. This CDR3 region has 16 residues. V lost 1 base to trimming and J lost 0 bases, with 12 bases between them. Germline V gives CDR1 SGHVS, CDR2 FQNEAQ. The CDR3 nucleotides read TGTGCCAGCAGCTTAGGGGGTAATCTCATGAACACTGAAGCTTTCTTT. Its protein is CASSLGGNLMNTEAFF.

Many counts were recorded for this clonotype. The rearrangement uses TRBV20-1 and TRBJ2-5, with D maybe TRBD1 (6 bases). The germline V gene has CDR1 DFQATT and CDR2 SNEGSKA (reference sequence). Trimming shortened V by 0 bases and J by 1 base, and 12 bases separated the two germline ends. The CDR3 loop spans 15 amino acids. The CDR3 here is CSARDSTGPQETQYF. For the CDR3, the DNA is TGCAGTGCTAGAGATTCGACAGGTCCCCAAGAGACCCAGTACTTC.

There are a few counts of this clonotype. The rearrangement uses TRBV9 and TRBJ1-3; D remains unclear. Germline V gene sequence: CDR1 SGDLS, CDR2 YYNGEE. The CDR3 contains 14 residues. Trimming removed 0 bases from V and 0 bases from J, with 4 bases in between. CDR3 residues: CASSVDGSGNTIYF. The CDR3, as DNA: TGTGCCAGCAGCGTAGACGGCTCTGGAAACACCATATATTTT.

In its sample, this clonotype was seen a few times. This chain links TRBV19 with TRBJ2-7; D may be TRBD1 or TRBD2 (6 bases each). Germline CDR1 reads LNHDA; CDR2 reads SQIVND (reference sequence). The V end lost 7 bases, the J end lost 5 bases, and 21 bases lay between the germline ends. CDR3 length: 15 amino acids. Here the CDR3 reads CASTPPGGGRNEQYF. The CDR3 DNA sequence: TGTGCCAGTACCCCGCCTGGAGGGGGGAGGAACGAGCAGTACTTC.

This clonotype was seen a handful of times. The V call is TRBV29-1, the J call TRBJ2-1, with TRBD2 matching over 16 bases. The CDR3 length is 14 residues. The V segment lost 6 bases and the J segment 10 bases; nucleotides outside the gene matches: 6. Germline V CDR1 and CDR2: SQVTM, ANQGSEA. The CDR3 coding sequence is TGCAGCGTCGCACCGGGACTAGCGGGAGGGGAGCAGTTCTTC. It translates to CSVAPGLAGGEQFF.

This clonotype was observed at least ten times. J is TRBJ2-1 and V is TRBV3-1, with 11 bases that match TRBD1. The end of the DNA fits TRBJ2-5 better, so the J call may be wrong. CDR1 is LGHDT, CDR2 YNNKEL, per germline (reference sequence). This CDR3 comprises 15 residues. CDR3 amino acids: CASRQIGTGGETQYF. The CDR3, as DNA: TGTGCCAGCAGACAAATCGGGACAGGGGGAGAGACCCAGTACTTC.